The clone carrying this T cell receptor beta chain was observed once. Sequenced by immunoSEQ multiplex PCR; TCRdb stores in-frame clones only, minus some. The sample records some 190,000 clones, 84% being singletons. Per germline, CDR1 ENHRY and CDR2 SYGVKD. This CDR3 contains 14 residues. V was pared by 6 bases and J by 7 bases, with 16 bases between. These data are taken from a study of blood T cell repertoires in COVID-19. Study-level information: In each case, the material was cDNA or gDNA derived from T cells, B-cell-depleted T cells, or PBMCs.

This receptor was obtained from a human donor in a cohort sampled during active COVID-19. The sample comprised peripheral blood. The chain employs TRBV10-3 and TRBJ1-5; D may be TRBD1 (6 bases). As DNA, the CDR3 is TGTGCCATCAGGGCGGGTTCAGGGGACCAGCCCCAGCATTTT. It specifies CAIRAGSGDQPQHF.